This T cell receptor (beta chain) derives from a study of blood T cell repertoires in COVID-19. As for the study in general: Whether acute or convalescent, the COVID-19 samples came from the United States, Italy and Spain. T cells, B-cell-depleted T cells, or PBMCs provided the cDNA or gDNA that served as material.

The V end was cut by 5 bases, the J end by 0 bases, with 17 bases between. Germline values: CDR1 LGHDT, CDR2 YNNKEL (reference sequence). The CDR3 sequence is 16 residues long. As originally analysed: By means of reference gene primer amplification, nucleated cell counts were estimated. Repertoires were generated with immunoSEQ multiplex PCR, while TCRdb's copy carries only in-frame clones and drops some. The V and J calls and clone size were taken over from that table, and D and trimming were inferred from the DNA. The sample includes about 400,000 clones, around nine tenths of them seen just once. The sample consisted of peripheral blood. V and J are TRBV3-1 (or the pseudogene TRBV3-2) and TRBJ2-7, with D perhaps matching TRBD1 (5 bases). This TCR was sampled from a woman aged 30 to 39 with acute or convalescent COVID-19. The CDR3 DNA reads TGTGCCAGCAGCTCAAGGGTCAGGGTTAACTCCTACGAGCAGTACTTC. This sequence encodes CASSSRVRVNSYEQYF.